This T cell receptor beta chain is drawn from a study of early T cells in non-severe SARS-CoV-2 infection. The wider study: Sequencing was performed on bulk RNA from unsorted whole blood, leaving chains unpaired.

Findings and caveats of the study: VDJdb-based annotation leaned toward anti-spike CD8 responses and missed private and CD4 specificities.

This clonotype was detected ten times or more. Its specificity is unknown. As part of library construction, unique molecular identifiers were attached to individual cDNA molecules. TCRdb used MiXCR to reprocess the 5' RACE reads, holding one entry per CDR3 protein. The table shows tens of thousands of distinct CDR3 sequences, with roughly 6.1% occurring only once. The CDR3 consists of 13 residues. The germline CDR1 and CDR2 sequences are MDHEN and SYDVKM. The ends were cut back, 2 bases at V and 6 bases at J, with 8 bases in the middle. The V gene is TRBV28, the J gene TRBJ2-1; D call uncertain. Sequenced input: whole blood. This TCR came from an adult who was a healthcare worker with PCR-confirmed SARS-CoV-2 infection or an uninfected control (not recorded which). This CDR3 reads CASSLVVLNEQFF. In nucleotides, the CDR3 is TGTGCCAGCAGTTTAGTTGTACTCAATGAGCAGTTCTTC. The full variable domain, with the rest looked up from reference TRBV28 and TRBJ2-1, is DVKVTQSSRYLVKRTGEKVFLECVQDMDHENMFWYRQDPGLGLRLIYFSYDVKMKEKGDIPEGYSVSREKKERFSLILESASTNQTSMYLCASSLVVLNEQFFGPGTRLTVL.